This TCR beta chain was retrieved from a study of response to subunit inactivated influenza vaccine. TCRdb reprocessed the RT-PCR reads via MiXCR and lists one record per CDR3 protein. Of around 850,000 distinct CDR3 sequences listed, under 20% were seen once; the top ten hold approximately 11%. Details on this clonotype: Its antigen remains unidentified.

Study observations and caveats: The authors suggested that every seasonal influenza vaccination recruits few new T cells.

V gave up 5 bases and J gave up 2 bases; unmatched junction bases: 9. CDR3 length: 16 residues. In germline, CDR1 is SGHRS, CDR2 YFSETQ. Sequences were derived from PBMCs from blood, sampled 5 days after vaccination. This clonotype was sampled from a man between 45 and 60 years old who received an inactivated influenza vaccine. This rearrangement joins TRBV5-1 to TRBJ2-1; 8 bases line up with TRBD1. In DNA form, the CDR3 reads TGCGCCAGCAGACCGACAGGGGCTCTACCCTACAATGAGCAGTTCTTC. It is translated as CASRPTGALPYNEQFF.